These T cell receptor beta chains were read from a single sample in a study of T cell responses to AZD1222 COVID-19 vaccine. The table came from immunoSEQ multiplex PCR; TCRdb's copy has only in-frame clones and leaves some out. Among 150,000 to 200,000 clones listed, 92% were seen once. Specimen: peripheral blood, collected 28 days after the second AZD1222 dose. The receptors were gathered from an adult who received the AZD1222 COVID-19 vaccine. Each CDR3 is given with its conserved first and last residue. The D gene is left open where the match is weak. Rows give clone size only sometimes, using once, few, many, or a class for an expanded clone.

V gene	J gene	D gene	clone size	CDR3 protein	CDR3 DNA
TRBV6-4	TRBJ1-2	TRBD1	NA	CASSPGTGGYGYTF	TGTGCCAGCAGTCCGGGGACAGGGGGCTATGGCTACACCTTC
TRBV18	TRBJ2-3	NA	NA	CASSPASTDTQYF	TGTGCCAGCTCACCAGCGAGCACAGATACGCAGTATTTT
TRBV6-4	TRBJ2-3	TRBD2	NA	CASSESSGGHLTDTQYF	TGTGCCAGCAGTGAGTCTAGCGGGGGCCACCTCACAGATACGCAGTATTTT
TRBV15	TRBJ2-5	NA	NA	CATRGAKETQYF	TGTGCCACCAGAGGGGCTAAAGAGACCCAGTACTTC
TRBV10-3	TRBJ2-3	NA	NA	CAITGLDTDTQYF	TGTGCCATCACGGGACTTGACACAGATACGCAGTATTTT
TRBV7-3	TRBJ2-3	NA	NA	CASSPGAGADTQYF	TGTGCCAGCAGCCCCGGTGCAGGGGCAGATACGCAGTATTTT
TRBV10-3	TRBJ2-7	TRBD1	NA	CAISDRTGDYEQYF	TGTGCCATCAGTGACAGGACAGGGGACTACGAGCAGTACTTC
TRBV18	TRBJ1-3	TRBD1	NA	CASSPGTGGTNTIYF	TGTGCCAGCTCACCTGGGACAGGGGGCACAAACACCATATATTTT
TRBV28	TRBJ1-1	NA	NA	CASSSVFLGEAFF	TGTGCCAGCAGTTCCGTCTTCTTGGGGGAAGCTTTCTTT
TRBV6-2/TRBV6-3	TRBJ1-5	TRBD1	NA	CASSYRDRGNQPQHF	TGTGCCAGCAGTTACCGGGACAGAGGCAATCAGCCCCAGCATTTT
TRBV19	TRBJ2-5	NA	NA	CASSPLGVKWETQYF	TGTGCCAGTAGTCCCCTAGGAGTCAAGTGGGAGACCCAGTACTTC
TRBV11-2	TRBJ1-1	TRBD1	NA	CASSSRDRNTEAFF	TGTGCCAGCAGCTCCCGGGACAGGAACACTGAAGCTTTCTTT
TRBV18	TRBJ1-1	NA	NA	CASSPSSGFPPRGAFF	TGTGCCAGCTCACCCTCTTCCGGGTTCCCGCCGCGGGGAGCTTTCTTT
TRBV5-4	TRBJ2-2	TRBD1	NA	CASSLKGQGATGELFF	TGTGCCAGCAGCTTGAAAGGACAGGGGGCCACCGGGGAGCTGTTTTTT
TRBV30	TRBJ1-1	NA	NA	CAGQGIEAFF	TGTGCCGGGCAGGGTATCGAAGCTTTCTTT
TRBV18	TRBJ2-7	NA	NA	CASSPGTTNYEQYF	TGTGCCAGCTCACCCGGGACAACTAACTACGAGCAGTACTTC
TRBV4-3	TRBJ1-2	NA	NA	CASSQDIGVRTYGYTF	TGCGCCAGCAGCCAAGATATCGGGGTTAGGACCTATGGCTACACCTTC
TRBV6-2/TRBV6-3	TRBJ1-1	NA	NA	CASSPQGTGRTVGREAFF	TGTGCCAGCAGTCCCCAGGGGACGGGACGAACCGTTGGTCGTGAAGCTTTCTTT
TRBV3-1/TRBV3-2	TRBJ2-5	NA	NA	CASSQVRVRTSYQETQYF	TGTGCCAGCAGCCAAGTGCGGGTAAGGACATCGTACCAAGAGACCCAGTACTTC
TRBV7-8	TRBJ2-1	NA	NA	CASTPAGNEQFF	TGTGCCAGCACCCCGGCGGGCAATGAGCAGTTCTTC
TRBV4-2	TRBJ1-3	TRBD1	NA	CASSQVYRGDGNTIYF	TGTGCCAGCAGCCAAGTATACAGGGGTGATGGAAACACCATATATTTT
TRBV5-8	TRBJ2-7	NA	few	CASSYGRDYEQYF	TGTGCCAGCAGCTATGGACGGGACTACGAGCAGTACTTC